Detailed here is one T cell receptor (beta chain). Original handling: Cell counts per sample came from amplifying reference gene primers. Produced via immunoSEQ multiplex PCR; TCRdb's table is partial and in-frame only. V, J and clone size reflect that table, while D and trimming were determined from the DNA. The sample lists 250,000 or so clones, around 93% occurring once. This entry belongs to a study of blood T cell repertoires in COVID-19. As for the study in general: The samples span acute and convalescent COVID-19 from the United States, Italy and Spain. From T cells, B-cell-depleted T cells, or PBMCs came the material, which was cDNA or gDNA.

Recruitment covered fewer than 25 US areas and drew participants whose ages spanned about 18 to 90 years. The sequence came from a human donor in a cohort exposed to, infected with or recovered from COVID-19 (not recorded which). The donor label of this sample is uncertain. The sample was PBMCs or T cells enriched from blood (not recorded which).

CDR3 sequence: CASSLRQNYGYTF. The CDR3 nucleotides read TGTGCCAGCAGCTTAAGACAGAACTATGGCTACACCTTC. The V gene is TRBV11-1, the J gene TRBJ1-2, with D perhaps matching TRBD1 (5 bases). V dropped 2 bases and J dropped 2 bases, with 6 bases sitting between them. CDR3 length: 13 residues. The germline V gene encodes CDR1 SGHAT and CDR2 FQDESV (reference sequence).